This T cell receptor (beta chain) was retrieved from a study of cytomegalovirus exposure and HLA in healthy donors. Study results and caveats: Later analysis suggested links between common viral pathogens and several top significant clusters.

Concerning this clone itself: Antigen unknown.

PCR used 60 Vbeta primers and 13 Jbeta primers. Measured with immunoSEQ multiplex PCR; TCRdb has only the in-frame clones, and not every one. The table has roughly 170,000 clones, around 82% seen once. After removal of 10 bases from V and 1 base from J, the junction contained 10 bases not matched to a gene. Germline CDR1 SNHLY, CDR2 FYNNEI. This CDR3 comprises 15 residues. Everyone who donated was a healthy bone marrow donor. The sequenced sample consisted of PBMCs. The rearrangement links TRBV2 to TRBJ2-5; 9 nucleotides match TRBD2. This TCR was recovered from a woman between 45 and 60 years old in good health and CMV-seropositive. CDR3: CATVPSGAPQETQYF. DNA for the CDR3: TGTGCCACCGTCCCTAGCGGGGCCCCCCAAGAGACCCAGTACTTC.